This TCR beta chain was retrieved from a study of Ad26.COV2.S vaccination and SARS-CoV-2 variants. Assay used: immunoSEQ multiplex PCR; TCRdb lists only in-frame clones, some missing. The sample includes 350,000 to 550,000 clones, about 88% of them seen just once. As for treatment: some 20 received Ad26.COV2.S at low or high dose, single or two shots; about 5 received placebo; per-sample allocation not given. Following the first vaccine or placebo injection, samples were taken on day 63. This receptor was identified in a person between 18 and 60 years old who received the Ad26.COV2.S COVID-19 vaccine or a placebo. The source was peripheral blood, collected in a trial of Ad26.COV2.S vaccine versus placebo.

The CDR3, as DNA: TGTGCCAGCAGCATGAACACTGAAGCTTTCTTT. Translation gives CASSMNTEAFF. The V call is TRBV5-8, the J call TRBJ1-1; unclear D gene. The length of the CDR3 is 11 residues. V lost 4 bases and J 0 bases, leaving 1 base between the germline ends. CDR1 SGHTS and CDR2 YDEGEE come from the germline V gene.